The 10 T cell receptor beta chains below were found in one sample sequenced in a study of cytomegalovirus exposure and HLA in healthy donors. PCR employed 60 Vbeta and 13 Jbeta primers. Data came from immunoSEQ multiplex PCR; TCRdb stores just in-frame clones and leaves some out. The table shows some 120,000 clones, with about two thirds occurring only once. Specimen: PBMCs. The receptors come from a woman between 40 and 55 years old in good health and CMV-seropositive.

The CDR3 is CASSFTFGGGTEAFF. In DNA, the CDR3 is TGTGCCAGCAGCTTCACGTTCGGGGGAGGTACTGAAGCTTTCTTT. The chain recombines TRBV7-2 with TRBJ1-1; perhaps TRBD1 as D (5 bases). The CDR3 spans 15 residues. V was shortened by 3 bases and J by 5 bases, with 16 bases between the two germline ends. Germline V CDR1 and CDR2: SGHTA, FQGNSA.

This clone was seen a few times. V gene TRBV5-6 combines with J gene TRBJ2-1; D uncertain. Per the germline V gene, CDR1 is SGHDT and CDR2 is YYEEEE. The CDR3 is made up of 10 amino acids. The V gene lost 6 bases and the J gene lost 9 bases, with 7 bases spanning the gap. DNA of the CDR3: TGTGCCAGCAACTTCGGTGAGCAGTTCTTC. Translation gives CASNFGEQFF.

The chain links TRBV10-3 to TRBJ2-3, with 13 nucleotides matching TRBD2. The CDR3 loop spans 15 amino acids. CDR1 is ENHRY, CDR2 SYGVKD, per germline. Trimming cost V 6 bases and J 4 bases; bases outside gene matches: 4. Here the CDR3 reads CAIRGTSGAPDTQYF. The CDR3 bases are TGTGCCATCAGGGGGACTAGCGGGGCTCCAGATACGCAGTATTTT.

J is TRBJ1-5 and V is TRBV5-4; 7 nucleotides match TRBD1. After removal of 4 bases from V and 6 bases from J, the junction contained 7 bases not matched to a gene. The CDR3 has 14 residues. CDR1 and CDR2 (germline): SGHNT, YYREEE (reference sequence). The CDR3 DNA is TGTGCCAGCAGCATAGGGGGCGAGGGTCAGCCCCAGCATTTT. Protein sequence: CASSIGGEGQPQHF. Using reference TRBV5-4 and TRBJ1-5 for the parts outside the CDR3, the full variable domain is ETGVTQSPTHLIKTRGQQVTLRCSSQSGHNTVSWYQQALGQGPQFIFQYYREEENGRGNFPPRFSGLQFPNYSSELNVNALELDDSALYLCASSIGGEGQPQHFGDGTRLSIL.

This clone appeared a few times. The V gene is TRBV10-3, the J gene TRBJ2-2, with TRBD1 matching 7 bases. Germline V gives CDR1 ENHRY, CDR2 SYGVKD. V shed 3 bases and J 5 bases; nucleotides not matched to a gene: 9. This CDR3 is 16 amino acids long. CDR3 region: CAISDSRQGETGELFF. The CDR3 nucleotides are TGTGCCATCAGTGACTCGAGGCAGGGGGAAACCGGGGAGCTGTTTTTT.

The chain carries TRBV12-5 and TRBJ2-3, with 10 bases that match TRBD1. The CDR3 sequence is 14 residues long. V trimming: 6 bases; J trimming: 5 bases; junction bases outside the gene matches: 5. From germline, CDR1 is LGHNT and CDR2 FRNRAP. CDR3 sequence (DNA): TGTGCTAGTGGCCGAGGGACAGGGGAAGATACGCAGTATTTT. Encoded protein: CASGRGTGEDTQYF.

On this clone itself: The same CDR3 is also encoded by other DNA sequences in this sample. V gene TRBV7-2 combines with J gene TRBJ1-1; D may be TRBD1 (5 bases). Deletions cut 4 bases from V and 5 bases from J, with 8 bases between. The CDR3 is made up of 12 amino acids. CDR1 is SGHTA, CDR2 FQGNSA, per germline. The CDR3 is CASSWGGTEAFF. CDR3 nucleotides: TGTGCCAGCAGCTGGGGGGGGACTGAAGCTTTCTTT.

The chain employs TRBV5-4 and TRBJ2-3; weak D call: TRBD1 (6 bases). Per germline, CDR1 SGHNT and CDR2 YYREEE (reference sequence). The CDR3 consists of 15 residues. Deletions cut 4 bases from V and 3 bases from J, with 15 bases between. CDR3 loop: CASSPDMGATDTQYF. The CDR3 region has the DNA TGTGCCAGCAGCCCTGACATGGGGGCGACAGATACGCAGTATTTT. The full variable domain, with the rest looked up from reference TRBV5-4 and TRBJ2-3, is ETGVTQSPTHLIKTRGQQVTLRCSSQSGHNTVSWYQQALGQGPQFIFQYYREEENGRGNFPPRFSGLQFPNYSSELNVNALELDDSALYLCASSPDMGATDTQYFGPGTRLTVL.

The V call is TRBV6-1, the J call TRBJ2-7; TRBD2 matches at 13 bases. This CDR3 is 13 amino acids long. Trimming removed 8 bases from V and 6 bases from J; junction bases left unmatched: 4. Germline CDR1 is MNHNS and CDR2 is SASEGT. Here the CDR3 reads CASGTSGAPEQYF. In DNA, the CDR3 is TGTGCCAGCGGGACTAGCGGGGCCCCCGAGCAGTACTTC.

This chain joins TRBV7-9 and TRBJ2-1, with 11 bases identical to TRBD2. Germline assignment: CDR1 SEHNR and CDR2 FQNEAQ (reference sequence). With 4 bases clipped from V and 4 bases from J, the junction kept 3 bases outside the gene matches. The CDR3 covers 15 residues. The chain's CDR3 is CASSSLAGGYNEQFF. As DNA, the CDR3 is TGTGCCAGCAGCTCCCTAGCGGGGGGATACAATGAGCAGTTCTTC.